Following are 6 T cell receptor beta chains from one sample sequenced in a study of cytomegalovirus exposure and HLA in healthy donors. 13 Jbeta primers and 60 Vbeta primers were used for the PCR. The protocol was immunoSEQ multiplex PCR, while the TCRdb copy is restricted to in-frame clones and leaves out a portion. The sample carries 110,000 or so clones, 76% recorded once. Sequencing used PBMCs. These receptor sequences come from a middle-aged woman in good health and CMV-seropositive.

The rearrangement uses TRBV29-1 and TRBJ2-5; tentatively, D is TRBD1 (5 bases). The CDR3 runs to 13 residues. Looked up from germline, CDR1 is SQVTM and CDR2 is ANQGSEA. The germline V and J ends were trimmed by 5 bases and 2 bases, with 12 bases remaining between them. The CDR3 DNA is TGCAGCGTTAGGGGATACAGGCAAGAGACCCAGTACTTC. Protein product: CSVRGYRQETQYF.

The CDR3: CASSFIQETQYF. The CDR3 nucleotides are TGTGCCAGCAGCTTCATCCAAGAGACCCAGTACTTC. The chain recombines TRBV5-6 with TRBJ2-5; D is unclear. Trimming stripped 2 bases from V and 1 base from J, with 3 bases between. Per the germline V gene, CDR1 is SGHDT and CDR2 is YYEEEE. The CDR3 has 12 residues.

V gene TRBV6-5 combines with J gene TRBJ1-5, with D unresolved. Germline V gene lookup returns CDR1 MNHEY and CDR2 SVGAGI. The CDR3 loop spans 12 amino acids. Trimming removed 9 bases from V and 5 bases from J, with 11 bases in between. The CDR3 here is CASPSPDQPQHF. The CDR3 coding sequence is TGTGCCAGTCCAAGCCCGGATCAGCCCCAGCATTTT.

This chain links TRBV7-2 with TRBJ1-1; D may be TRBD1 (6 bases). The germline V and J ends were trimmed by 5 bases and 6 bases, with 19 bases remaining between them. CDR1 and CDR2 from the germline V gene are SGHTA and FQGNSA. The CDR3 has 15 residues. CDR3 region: CASSPAGGKGAEAFF. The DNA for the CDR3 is TGTGCCAGCAGCCCAGCGGGAGGGAAGGGGGCTGAAGCTTTCTTT. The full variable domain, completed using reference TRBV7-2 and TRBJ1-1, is GAGVSQSPSNKVTEKGKDVELRCDPISGHTALYWYRQSLGQGLEFLIYFQGNSAPDKSGLPSDRFSAERTGGSVSTLTIQRTQQEDSAVYLCASSPAGGKGAEAFFGQGTRLTVV.

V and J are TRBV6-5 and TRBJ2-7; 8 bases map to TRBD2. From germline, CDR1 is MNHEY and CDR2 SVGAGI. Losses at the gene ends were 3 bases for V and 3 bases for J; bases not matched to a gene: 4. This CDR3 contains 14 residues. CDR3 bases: TGTGCCAGCAGTTATAGCCGGGGGGGCTACGAGCAGTACTTC. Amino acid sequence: CASSYSRGGYEQYF.

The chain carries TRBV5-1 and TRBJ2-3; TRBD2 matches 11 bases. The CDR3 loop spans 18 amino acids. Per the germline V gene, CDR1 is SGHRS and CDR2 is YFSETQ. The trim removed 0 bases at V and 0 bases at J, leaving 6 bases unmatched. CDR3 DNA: TGCGCCAGCAGCTTGGCCCTGACTAGCGGGGTTAGCACAGATACGCAGTATTTT. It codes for CASSLALTSGVSTDTQYF.